This TCR beta chain originates from a study of blood T cell repertoires in COVID-19. Study-level background: The United States, Italy and Spain were the sources of the acute and convalescent COVID-19 samples. PBMCs, B-cell-depleted T cells, or T cells provided the cDNA or gDNA that made up the material.

Enrolment of Seattle patients took place during active infection, and they were followed longitudinally. The CDR3 length is 15 residues. Germline V lookup: CDR1 SGHRS, CDR2 YFSETQ. Trimming cost V 5 bases and J 8 bases, with 20 bases left between them. In the original processing: Amplified reference gene primers provided the basis for estimating nucleated cell counts. Only in-frame clones appear in the TCRdb table, and some are missing; sequencing was by immunoSEQ multiplex PCR. The V and J calls and clone size were taken over from that table, and D and trimming were inferred from the DNA. The table lists some 350,000 clones, about 89% of them singletons.

The material sequenced was peripheral blood. The receptor comes from a woman in her 50s with COVID-19, enrolled during active disease. V is TRBV5-1 and J is TRBJ2-1, with D hard to call. This CDR3 is CASRPVYAGRYEQFF. The CDR3 DNA sequence: TGCGCCAGCAGACCCGTCTATGCTGGTCGCTATGAGCAGTTCTTC.